This TCR beta chain was recorded in a study of cytomegalovirus exposure and HLA in healthy donors. Findings and caveats of the study: Equally common other TCR beta chains were less clonally expanded than HLA-associated ones, a later analysis found.

Turning to this clone: Its antigen is still unknown.

V lost 1 base, J lost 4 bases, and 11 bases lay in between. The CDR3 is 14 residues long. From germline, CDR1 is MGHRA and CDR2 YSYEKL. The PCR contained 60 Vbeta and 13 Jbeta primers. Sequenced by immunoSEQ multiplex PCR; TCRdb stores in-frame clones only, minus some. The sample contains 85,000 to 90,000 clones, about 76% of which appear only once. This sequence originates from a man younger than 45 in good health and CMV-seropositive. J is TRBJ2-7 and V is TRBV4-1; tentatively, D is TRBD1 (5 bases). Sequenced: PBMCs. CDR3 bases: TGCGCCAGCAGCCAAGTGACAGATTTTTACGAGCAGTACTTC. This codes for CASSQVTDFYEQYF.